Listed here are 32 T cell receptor beta chains from one sample, sequenced in a study of blood T cell repertoires in COVID-19. Libraries were prepared by immunoSEQ multiplex PCR; TCRdb keeps only in-frame clonotypes and omits some of them. The data show under 80,000 clones, approximately 90% seen once. Input material: peripheral blood. The receptor set was obtained from a human donor in a cohort sampled during active COVID-19.

This clone was seen just once. The CDR3 is CASSLGYTGSYEQYF. The CDR3 DNA reads TGTGCCAGCAGCTTGGGGTACACAGGGTCCTACGAGCAGTACTTC. This sequence joins TRBV5-5 and TRBJ2-7, with D possibly TRBD1 on 6 matching bases. Germline loops: CDR1 SGHKS, CDR2 YYEKEE (reference sequence). The CDR3 is 15 residues long. V gave up 0 bases and J gave up 1 base, with 11 bases separating them.

V usage is TRBV4-1 and J usage is TRBJ1-4; the match to TRBD1 covers 10 bases. The CDR3 has 15 amino acids. After removal of 5 bases from V and 7 bases from J, the junction contained 7 bases not matched to a gene. The germline gives CDR1 MGHRA, CDR2 YSYEKL. The CDR3 region has the DNA TGCGCCAGCAGCTTGAGGGACAGGGGTGGTGAAAAACTGTTTTTT. It specifies CASSLRDRGGEKLFF.

The gene calls are TRBV2 and TRBJ1-5, with D unclear. The CDR3 totals 14 residues. In germline, CDR1 is SNHLY, CDR2 FYNNEI. Trimming took off 4 bases at V and 3 bases at J, with 10 bases between the two ends. The CDR3 DNA sequence: TGTGCCAGCAGTGGCGGTCTGCCCAATCAGCCCCAGCATTTT. Residues: CASSGGLPNQPQHF.

This chain links TRBV11-2 with TRBJ1-1; D perhaps matches TRBD1 (6 bases). The CDR3 is made up of 15 amino acids. The V gene's germline CDR1 is SGHAT and CDR2 FQNNGV. Trimming took off 3 bases at V and 0 bases at J, with 11 bases between the two ends. CDR3 region: CASSFRDTLNTEAFF. CDR3 DNA: TGTGCCAGCAGCTTCCGGGACACCCTGAACACTGAAGCTTTCTTT.

This chain connects TRBV5-6 to TRBJ2-5; D uncertain. Germline-derived CDR1 and CDR2 are SGHDT and YYEEEE. The CDR3 extends over 11 amino acids. The V gene lost 4 bases and the J gene lost 3 bases, with 4 bases spanning the gap. The CDR3 region is CASSLEETQYF. CDR3 nucleotide sequence: TGTGCCAGCAGCCTAGAAGAGACCCAGTACTTC.

The J gene is TRBJ2-5, the V gene TRBV5-6; 8 nucleotides align to TRBD1. J lost 1 base, V lost 4 bases, and 9 bases had no gene match. Germline V lookup: CDR1 SGHDT, CDR2 YYEEEE. The CDR3 is 16 amino acids. In DNA, the CDR3 is TGTGCCAGCAGCCCCGCCTTAACAGGGGGCCAAGAGACCCAGTACTTC. Protein product: CASSPALTGGQETQYF.

CDR3 sequence: CASSDGTGANTQYF. CDR3 DNA: TGCGCCAGCAGCGACGGGACAGGCGCAAATACGCAGTATTTT. This chain links TRBV5-1 with TRBJ2-3; 8 bases map to TRBD1. The CDR3 is 14 amino acids. Per germline, CDR1 SGHRS and CDR2 YFSETQ. V lost 4 bases and J lost 7; bases outside the gene matches: 8.

This clone has a single count. The chain carries TRBV10-2 and TRBJ1-5; D is undetermined. V gave up 3 bases and J gave up 6 bases, with 9 bases separating them. Germline V lookup: CDR1 WSHSY, CDR2 SAAADI. CDR3 length equals 13 residues. The CDR3 coding sequence is TGCGCCAGCAGTGATCCCTCGGGTCAGCCCCAGCATTTT. Amino acids: CASSDPSGQPQHF.

The chain links TRBV5-1 to TRBJ2-7, with a tentative D call TRBD2 (5 bases). This CDR3 comprises 12 residues. Germline-derived CDR1 and CDR2 are SGHRS and YFSETQ. V lost 4 bases to trimming and J lost 6 bases, with 11 bases between them. The DNA for the CDR3 is TGCGCCAGCAGCCTGAATGGAGGCGAGCAGTACGTC. It is translated as CASSLNGGEQYV.

The rearrangement joins TRBV10-3 to TRBJ2-2, with D possibly TRBD2 on 6 matching bases. V lost 3 bases and J 3 bases, leaving 11 bases between the germline ends. The CDR3 is 15 residues long. Germline V gene lookup returns CDR1 ENHRY and CDR2 SYGVKD. CDR3 DNA: TGTGCCATCAGTGAACCCGGGACTTACACCGGGGAGCTGTTTTTT. Translated: CAISEPGTYTGELFF.

The rearrangement uses TRBV3-1 (or the pseudogene TRBV3-2) and TRBJ2-2; TRBD2 might be the D (5 bases). Looked up from germline, CDR1 is LGHDT and CDR2 is YNNKEL (reference sequence). The CDR3 consists of 15 residues. Trimming left V 0 bases short and J 6 bases short, with 11 bases between. This CDR3 is CASSQDVSGAGELFF. CDR3 DNA: TGTGCCAGCAGCCAAGACGTCAGCGGTGCCGGGGAGCTGTTTTTT.

This chain connects TRBV18 to TRBJ2-5; TRBD1 might be the D (6 bases). CDR1 and CDR2 (germline): KGHSH, LQKENI. V lost 5 bases and J 5 bases, leaving 12 bases between the germline ends. The CDR3 consists of 13 residues. This chain's CDR3 is CASSKGVWETQYF. In DNA, the CDR3 is TGTGCCAGCTCAAAGGGGGTCTGGGAGACCCAGTACTTC. The variable domain in full, completed from reference TRBV18 and TRBJ2-5, reads NAGVMQNPRHLVRRRGQEARLRCSPMKGHSHVYWYRQLPEEGLKFMVYLQKENIIDESGMPKERFSAEFPKEGPSILRIQQVVRGDSAAYFCASSKGVWETQYFGPGTRLLVL.

This chain joins TRBV6-2 or TRBV6-3 and TRBJ2-2; maybe TRBD1 (6 bases). Germline V gene sequence: CDR1 MNHEY, CDR2 SVGEGT. The CDR3 sequence is 16 residues long. V was pared by 2 bases and J by 2 bases, with 12 bases between. CDR3: CASSYGVGGNTGELFF. In DNA, the CDR3 is TGTGCCAGCAGTTACGGCGTTGGGGGCAACACCGGGGAGCTGTTTTTT.

The V call is TRBV6-2 or TRBV6-3, the J call TRBJ2-1; 7 positions match TRBD1. The CDR3 has 16 amino acids. V trimming: 2 bases; J trimming: 3 bases; junction bases outside the gene matches: 7. CDR1 and CDR2 (germline): MNHEY, SVGEGT. CDR3 residues: CASSYRGRAGYNEQFF. CDR3 bases: TGTGCCAGCAGTTACAGGGGGCGGGCAGGCTACAATGAGCAGTTCTTC.

The chain has TRBV6-5 and TRBJ2-3, with 9 bases fitting TRBD1. The CDR3 loop spans 14 amino acids. In germline, CDR1 is MNHEY, CDR2 SVGAGI. With V trimmed by 7 bases and J by 2 bases, 4 bases remained unmatched. The CDR3 coding sequence is TGTGCCAGCATCTGGGACAGGGCCACAGATACGCAGTATTTT. It encodes CASIWDRATDTQYF.

The chain combines TRBV4-2 with TRBJ2-4; 9 bases are a match to TRBD1. The CDR3 sequence is 16 residues long. Per the germline V gene, CDR1 is LGHNA and CDR2 is YNFKEQ. Unmatched junction bases numbered 7, after V lost 4 bases and J lost 3 bases. DNA of the CDR3: TGTGCCAGCAGCCCGAGGACAGGGGAGATCAAAAACATTCAGTACTTC. Translated: CASSPRTGEIKNIQYF.

This chain links TRBV5-1 with TRBJ2-7; 10 bases map to TRBD2. Trimming cost V 2 bases and J 1 base; bases outside gene matches: 3. Germline V gives CDR1 SGHRS, CDR2 YFSETQ. The CDR3 runs 15 residues. The CDR3 region has the DNA TGCGCCAGCAGCTTCGGACTAGCGGTTTCCTACGAGCAGTACTTC. Its translation: CASSFGLAVSYEQYF.

V and J are TRBV18 and TRBJ2-7; tentatively, D is TRBD2 (6 bases). The V end lost 3 bases, the J end lost 5 bases, and 14 bases lay between the germline ends. The CDR3 is 14 residues long. Germline CDR1 KGHSH, CDR2 LQKENI. CDR3 sequence: CASSPVAGSNEQYF. The CDR3 nucleotides are TGTGCCAGCTCACCCGTGGCGGGATCTAACGAGCAGTACTTC. The variable domain in full, with the rest retrieved from reference TRBV18 and TRBJ2-7, is NAGVMQNPRHLVRRRGQEARLRCSPMKGHSHVYWYRQLPEEGLKFMVYLQKENIIDESGMPKERFSAEFPKEGPSILRIQQVVRGDSAAYFCASSPVAGSNEQYFGPGTRLTVT.

The chain links TRBV4-2 to TRBJ1-5, with no clear D. The germline V gene has CDR1 LGHNA and CDR2 YNFKEQ. V was clipped by 4 bases and J by 5 bases, with 21 bases between them. The CDR3 is 17 amino acids. The CDR3 sequence is CASSPVLGVGRHQPQHF. The CDR3 DNA reads as TGTGCCAGCAGCCCAGTTCTCGGGGTAGGGCGGCATCAGCCCCAGCATTTT.

This clone occurred once. The chain recombines TRBV15 with TRBJ1-5; 10 positions agree with TRBD1. CDR1 is LNHNV and CDR2 is YYDKDF in the germline V gene (reference sequence). The CDR3 totals 16 residues. V trimming: 5 bases; J trimming: 6 bases; junction bases outside the gene matches: 10. Here the CDR3 reads CATSGAGTGEGQPQHF. The DNA for the CDR3 is TGTGCCACCAGCGGAGCCGGGACAGGGGAAGGTCAGCCCCAGCATTTT.

The V gene is TRBV11-3, the J gene TRBJ1-1; the D gene is possibly TRBD1 (5 bases). The germline gives CDR1 SGHNT, CDR2 YENEEA. The V and J ends lost 5 bases and 7 bases respectively, with 11 bases between them. The CDR3 is 12 residues long. The CDR3 region has the DNA TGTGCCAGCAGCCGCACAGGAATTGAAGCTTTCTTT. Its translation: CASSRTGIEAFF. Looking up the rest from reference TRBV11-3 and TRBJ1-1 gives the full variable domain: EAGVVQSPRYKIIEKKQPVAFWCNPISGHNTLYWYLQNLGQGPELLIRYENEEAVDDSQLPKDRFSAERLKGVDSTLKIQPAELGDSAVYLCASSRTGIEAFFGQGTRLTVV.

The chain has TRBV7-8 and TRBJ2-1, with TRBD2 identical over 16 bases. J was trimmed by 6 bases and V by 0 bases; bases with no gene match: 11. Germline CDR1 and CDR2: SGHVS and FQNEAQ. The CDR3 covers 20 residues. CDR3 amino acids: CASSLALGLAGGPRGNEQFF. CDR3 coding DNA: TGTGCCAGCAGCTTAGCGCTGGGACTAGCGGGAGGGCCGAGGGGCAATGAGCAGTTCTTC. Based on the CDR3 plus reference TRBV7-8 and TRBJ2-1, the full variable domain is GAGVSQSPRYKVAKRGQDVALRCDPISGHVSLFWYQQALGQGPEFLTYFQNEAQLDKSGLPSDRFFAERPEGSVSTLKIQRTQQEDSAVYLCASSLALGLAGGPRGNEQFFGPGTRLTVL.

In regard to this clone: This specimen includes other DNA sequences encoding the same CDR3. V is TRBV24-1 and J is TRBJ2-3; 8 bases are shared with TRBD2. The CDR3 runs to 17 residues. Trimming cost V 4 bases and J 0 bases; bases outside gene matches: 8. Germline values: CDR1 KGHDR, CDR2 SFDVKD. The CDR3 region is CATSDPSSGPSTDTQYF. In DNA, the CDR3 is TGTGCCACCAGTGACCCCTCTAGCGGGCCTAGCACAGATACGCAGTATTTT.

A single count supports this clone. The chain carries TRBV28 and TRBJ1-5; D is undetermined. Per the germline V gene, CDR1 is MDHEN and CDR2 is SYDVKM. The V gene lost 3 bases and the J gene lost 3 bases, with 9 bases spanning the gap. The CDR3 has 14 residues. In nucleotides, the CDR3 is TGTGCCAGCAGTTTCTCCAGGATCAATCAGCCCCAGCATTTT. This gives the protein CASSFSRINQPQHF.

The chain couples TRBV11-2 to TRBJ2-1; TRBD1 might be the D (6 bases). This CDR3 spans 12 amino acids. V dropped 0 bases and J dropped 12 bases, with 9 bases sitting between them. Germline V gene lookup returns CDR1 SGHAT and CDR2 FQNNGV. CDR3 nucleotide sequence: TGTGCCAGCAGCTTAGAAAGGGGGTGGCAGTTCTTC. Residues: CASSLERGWQFF.

The chain combines TRBV6-5 with TRBJ2-7, with TRBD1 matching over 9 bases. The CDR3 consists of 15 residues. V was clipped by 6 bases and J by 0 bases; unmatched bases: 6. Germline assignment: CDR1 MNHEY and CDR2 SVGAGI. CDR3 DNA: TGTGCCAGCAGCAAGGGACAGGGCAGCTCCTACGAGCAGTACTTC. This translates into CASSKGQGSSYEQYF.

J is TRBJ2-3 and V is TRBV11-3; 9 bases map to TRBD2. Looked up from germline, CDR1 is SGHNT and CDR2 is YENEEA. The junction had 10 bases not matched to a gene; V was cut back by 1 base and J by 2 bases. The length of the CDR3 is 18 residues. The CDR3 loop is CASSLGSGSGRVTDTQYF. The CDR3 bases are TGTGCCAGCAGCTTAGGCTCGGGTAGCGGGAGAGTCACAGATACGCAGTATTTT.

The chain combines TRBV10-1 with TRBJ1-1; D may be TRBD1 (5 bases). V was cut by 0 bases and J by 3 bases, with 11 bases left in between. The CDR3 has 15 residues. Germline CDR1 and CDR2: WNHNN and SYGVQD (reference sequence). The CDR3 nucleotides are TGCGCCAGCAGTGAGTCTAGCAGGGACTACACTGAAGCTTTCTTT. The encoded protein is CASSESSRDYTEAFF.

The gene calls are TRBV3-1 (or the pseudogene TRBV3-2) and TRBJ1-1; 7 nucleotides match TRBD1. This CDR3 contains 13 residues. With V trimmed by 4 bases and J by 11 bases, 10 bases remained unmatched. CDR1 and CDR2 from the germline V gene are LGHDT and YNNKEL (reference sequence). CDR3 loop: CASSPHDRASAFF. CDR3 nucleotides: TGTGCCAGCAGCCCTCATGACAGGGCTAGTGCTTTCTTT.

This clone appeared a single time. The chain has TRBV28 and TRBJ2-1; maybe TRBD2 (5 bases). CDR1 is MDHEN and CDR2 is SYDVKM in the germline V gene. The V end lost 2 bases, the J end lost 9 bases, and 20 bases lay between the germline ends. This CDR3 spans 16 amino acids. The CDR3 is CASSLPDSGRWGEQFF. The CDR3 DNA reads as TGTGCCAGCAGTTTACCGGACTCGGGGAGATGGGGTGAGCAGTTCTTC.

The V and J genes are TRBV3-1 (or the pseudogene TRBV3-2) and TRBJ2-1; weak D call: TRBD2 (5 bases). V lost 0 bases and J lost 5, with 14 bases in between. Germline assignment: CDR1 LGHDT and CDR2 YNNKEL (reference sequence). The CDR3 contains 16 residues. CDR3 in DNA: TGTGCCAGCAGCCAAGATCTCGGACTGGTAGACAATGAGCAGTTCTTC. Protein product: CASSQDLGLVDNEQFF.

The V and J genes are TRBV5-1 and TRBJ2-7; 14 bases agree with TRBD2. V shed 0 bases, J shed 9 bases, and the junction held 5 bases outside the gene matches. The CDR3 sequence is 15 residues long. The germline gives CDR1 SGHRS, CDR2 YFSETQ. CDR3 sequence: CASSLGLAGGETQYV. The CDR3 region has the DNA TGCGCCAGCAGCTTGGGACTAGCGGGAGGGGAAACGCAGTACGTC.